This is a list of T cell receptor beta chains from one sample in a study of cytomegalovirus exposure and HLA in healthy donors. Sequenced by immunoSEQ multiplex PCR; TCRdb stores in-frame clones only, minus some. This sample has about 140,000 clones; 70% to 85% occur once, and the top ten carry about 1.5%. The sample comprised PBMCs. The receptors originated from a man aged 25-45 years in good health and CMV-seropositive. Each CDR3 is given with its conserved first and last residue. The D gene is left open where the match is weak. Some rows have no size entry. The others give once, few or many, or a class for an expanded clone.

>.|.|TRBV7-9|TRBJ1-1
TGTGCCAGCAAATCGGGACAAGCTCTAAGAAACACTGAAGCTTTCTTT
CASKSGQALRNTEAFF
>TRBD1|.|TRBV5-1|TRBJ2-7
TGCGCCAGCAGCCGGGCAGGGGGCACCGACTACGAGCAGTACTTC
CASSRAGGTDYEQYF
>TRBD2|few|TRBV6-5|TRBJ2-7
TGTGCCAGCAGTTACTCTGCGGGGGGGCCTGGTGAGCAGTACTTC
CASSYSAGGPGEQYF
>.|.|TRBV28|TRBJ1-5
TGTGCCAGCACCTCCGGGACACAAAAACAGCCCCAGCATTTT
CASTSGTQKQPQHF
>TRBD2|.|TRBV7-3|TRBJ2-1
TGTGCCAGCAGCTTTTCGAGCGGGGGGAATGAGCAGTTCTTC
CASSFSSGGNEQFF
>TRBD2|once|TRBV28|TRBJ2-7
TGTGCCAGCAGTCTTCCCCGGACTAGCATGACCGAGCAGTACTTC
CASSLPRTSMTEQYF
>TRBD2|once|TRBV7-8|TRBJ2-2
TGTGCCAGCAGCCCATCGGGGGGGCAGGGCGGGGAGCTGTTTTTT
CASSPSGGQGGELFF
>.|.|TRBV28|TRBJ1-2
TGTGCCAGCAGTTTATATACAGGGTTAGGTGGCTACACCTTC
CASSLYTGLGGYTF
>TRBD2|.|TRBV19|TRBJ2-6
TGTGCCAGTAGTGCGCTAGCGGGAGCGGGTGGGGCCAACGTCCTGACTTTC
CASSALAGAGGANVLTF
>.|.|TRBV23-1|TRBJ2-7
TGCGCCAGCAGTCAATCTAATGGAGACCCCTACGAGCAGTACTTC
CASSQSNGDPYEQYF
>TRBD1|.|TRBV4-2|TRBJ2-6
TGTGCCAGCAGCCAAGAAGTGGGGACAGTACCCTCTGGGGCCAACGTCCTGACTTTC
CASSQEVGTVPSGANVLTF
>TRBD1|.|TRBV28|TRBJ1-4
TGTGCCAGCAGCCCTCCCCGGACAGGGCTTAATGAAAAACTGTTTTTT
CASSPPRTGLNEKLFF
>TRBD2|.|TRBV7-3|TRBJ2-2
TGTGCCAGCAGCACCGGACTAGCGGGAAAAGGGAACACCGGGGAGCTGTTTTTT
CASSTGLAGKGNTGELFF
>TRBD1|.|TRBV5-6|TRBJ2-1
TGTGCCAGCAGCACAGGGGAACTTCTGTTCTTC
CASSTGELLFF
>TRBD1|few|TRBV29-1|TRBJ1-1
TGCAGCACGCGATCAGGGGGAACTGAAGCTTTCTTT
CSTRSGGTEAFF
>TRBD2|.|TRBV11-1|TRBJ2-2
TGTGCCAGCAGCTTCCAACTAGCGGAGAACACCGGGGAGCTGTTTTTT
CASSFQLAENTGELFF
>.|few|TRBV30|TRBJ2-7
TGTGCCTTCCGTCAGGGGAATAGCAACGAGCAGTACTTC
CAFRQGNSNEQYF
>.|.|TRBV19|TRBJ2-7
TGTGCCAGTAGTCCCTCAGACAGCGCCTACGAGCAGTACTTC
CASSPSDSAYEQYF
>.|once|TRBV11-3|TRBJ2-7
TGTGCCAGCTTGGCACCCCCCAACGAGCAGTACTTC
CASLAPPNEQYF
>.|.|TRBV30|TRBJ2-7
TGTGCCTGGAGTCGGAGGGTAGCCTACGAGCAGTACTTC
CAWSRRVAYEQYF
>.|few|TRBV27|TRBJ1-6
TGTGCCAGCAGTTTATCCCCCGGTTTTGAGGGCCTCCACTTT
CASSLSPGFEGLHF
>.|.|TRBV30|TRBJ1-5
TGTGCCTGGAGTGTTGGGGCAGGTATTCAGCCCCAGCATTTT
CAWSVGAGIQPQHF
>TRBD1|.|TRBV6-5|TRBJ1-1
TGTGCCAGCAGTGTGGACAGGGTGAACACTGAAGCTTTCTTT
CASSVDRVNTEAFF
>TRBD1|.|TRBV7-2|TRBJ1-5
TGTGCCAGCAGCTTTGCAGGGGGCGCGGGTCAGCCCCAGCATTTT
CASSFAGGAGQPQHF
>.|.|TRBV19|TRBJ2-1
TGTGCCAGTAGTCCCCGGGACTTGGACAATGAGCAGTTCTTC
CASSPRDLDNEQFF
>.|few|TRBV4-1|TRBJ1-6
TGCGCCAGCAGCCAAGATCAGCGGAGGGTCATAGATTCACCCCTCCACTTT
CASSQDQRRVIDSPLHF
>.|few|TRBV5-4|TRBJ1-6
TGTGCCAGCAGCGCGGGACCGAACTATAATTCACCCCTCCACTTT
CASSAGPNYNSPLHF
>TRBD1|.|TRBV6-5|TRBJ1-2
TGTGCCAGCAGGATGACAGGGAACTATGGCTACACCTTC
CASRMTGNYGYTF
>TRBD2|.|TRBV4-2|TRBJ2-1
TGTGCCAGCAGCCAAGTCGGGGGGGCGTCCTACAATGAGCAGTTCTTC
CASSQVGGASYNEQFF
>.|.|TRBV7-3|TRBJ2-5
TGTGCCAGCAGCTTAAGGCCCCAGGAGACCCAGTACTTC
CASSLRPQETQYF
>.|.|TRBV5-6|TRBJ1-4
TGTGCCAGCAGCTTGGGTGCGGGGGCCGACGGAAAACTGTTTTTT
CASSLGAGADGKLFF
>TRBD1|.|TRBV18|TRBJ2-5
TGTGCCAGCTCACTTCAATCGACAGGGGTGCAAGAGACCCAGTACTTC
CASSLQSTGVQETQYF
>.|.|TRBV4-2|TRBJ2-3
TGTGCCAGCAGCCCCCCGGGCGGGGCACAAGGATCTGGCACAGATACGCAGTATTTT
CASSPPGGAQGSGTDTQYF
>.|.|TRBV18|TRBJ2-7
TGTGCCAGCTCACCGTCCCCACAGGGACCCCTCTCCTACGAGCAGTACTTC
CASSPSPQGPLSYEQYF
>.|.|TRBV18|TRBJ2-5
TGTGCCAGCTCACTCGAGTACCAAGAGACCCAGTACTTC
CASSLEYQETQYF
>.|.|TRBV5-1|TRBJ1-1
TGCGCCAGCAGCCTACAGGGTGACACTGAAGCTTTCTTT
CASSLQGDTEAFF
>TRBD1|.|TRBV5-1|TRBJ1-2
TGCGCCAGCAGCCCAGGACAGGGTGATGGCTATGGCTACACCTTC
CASSPGQGDGYGYTF
>.|.|TRBV27|TRBJ1-1
TGTGCCAGCAGTCCCAAGGACAGAAATCTGAACACTGAAGCTTTCTTT
CASSPKDRNLNTEAFF
>.|.|TRBV25-1|TRBJ2-2
TGTGCCAGCAGTGACGAGAGACAGAAATATACCGGGGAGCTGTTTTTT
CASSDERQKYTGELFF
>TRBD1|.|TRBV7-9|TRBJ2-7
TGTTCCAGCAGCTTTGGACAGGGGATCTACGAGCAGTACTTC
CSSSFGQGIYEQYF
>TRBD1|.|TRBV6-1|TRBJ1-6
TGTGCCAGCAGTGACTTACAGGGGACTTCACCCCTCCACTTT
CASSDLQGTSPLHF
>TRBD1|.|TRBV27|TRBJ2-7
TGTGCCAGCAGTTCCTTCGGACAGGGGAGCGACGAGCAGTACTTC
CASSSFGQGSDEQYF
>TRBD2|.|TRBV7-2|TRBJ2-7
TGTGCCAGCAGCTCTCCGGGACTAGCCGCCGGCTCCTACGAGCAGTACTTC
CASSSPGLAAGSYEQYF
>.|.|TRBV6-1|TRBJ1-2
TGTGCCAGCAGCTCCGACAGTATCTATGGCTACACCTTC
CASSSDSIYGYTF
>TRBD1|.|TRBV5-4|TRBJ2-7
TGTGCCAGCAGCTTGATTGGACAGGGAAACGAGCAGTACTTC
CASSLIGQGNEQYF
>TRBD2|.|TRBV9|TRBJ2-7
TGTGCCAGCAGCCCGACCGGACTAGCCTACGAGCAGTACTTC
CASSPTGLAYEQYF
>TRBD1|.|TRBV2|TRBJ2-7
TGTGCCAGCAGCCCCGACAGGGACGAGCAGTACTTC
CASSPDRDEQYF
>TRBD2|.|TRBV5-1|TRBJ2-1
TGCGCCAGCAGCTTTAGCGGGGGGGCCGGCGAGGAGCAGTTCTTC
CASSFSGGAGEEQFF
>.|.|TRBV21-1|TRBJ1-5
TGTGCCAGCAGCAGTGGACAGGGGAATCAGCCCCAGCATTTT
CASSSGQGNQPQHF
>.|.|TRBV6-1|TRBJ2-2
TGTGCCAGCAGGGGGCGTTTCCCGAACACCGGGGAGCTGTTTTTT
CASRGRFPNTGELFF
>TRBD2|.|TRBV15|TRBJ2-4
TGTGCCACCAGCAGAGATGACGCGGGAGGCGGACGCTTTCAGTACTTC
CATSRDDAGGGRFQYF
>.|once|TRBV5-4|TRBJ2-1
TGTGCCAGCAGCTTGTCCTTATCCTACAATGAGCAGTTCTTC
CASSLSLSYNEQFF
>TRBD1|.|TRBV18|TRBJ2-7
TGTGCCAGCTCACCACCGTCCGGACAGGGTTTTTACGAGCAGTACTTC
CASSPPSGQGFYEQYF
>TRBD1|.|TRBV27|TRBJ1-2
TGTGCCAGCAGTTGGGCAGGGGGCAACTATGGCTACACCTTC
CASSWAGGNYGYTF